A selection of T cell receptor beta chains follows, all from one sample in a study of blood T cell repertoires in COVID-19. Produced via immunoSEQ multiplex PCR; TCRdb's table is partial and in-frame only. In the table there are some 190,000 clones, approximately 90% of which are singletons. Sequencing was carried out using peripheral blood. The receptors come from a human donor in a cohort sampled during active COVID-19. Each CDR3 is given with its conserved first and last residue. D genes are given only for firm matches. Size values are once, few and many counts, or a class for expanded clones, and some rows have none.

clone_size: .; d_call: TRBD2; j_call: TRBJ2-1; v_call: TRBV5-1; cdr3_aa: CASSLFASGTYNEQFF; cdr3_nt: TGCGCCAGCAGCTTGTTCGCTAGCGGGACATACAATGAGCAGTTCTTC
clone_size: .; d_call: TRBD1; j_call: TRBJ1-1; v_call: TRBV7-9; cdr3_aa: CAGSTVGGGSEAFF; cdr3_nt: TGTGCCGGCTCAACGGTAGGAGGGGGCTCTGAAGCTTTCTTT
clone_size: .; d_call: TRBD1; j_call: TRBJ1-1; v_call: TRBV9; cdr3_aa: CASSSRQGPTEAFF; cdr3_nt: TGTGCCAGCAGCTCACGACAGGGGCCCACTGAAGCTTTCTTT
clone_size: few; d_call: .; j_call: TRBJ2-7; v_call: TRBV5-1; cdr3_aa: CASSSSYEQYF; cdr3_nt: TGCGCCAGCAGCTCCAGCTACGAGCAGTACTTC
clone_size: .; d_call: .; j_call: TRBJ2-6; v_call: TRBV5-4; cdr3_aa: CASSSDRTGANVLTF; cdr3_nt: TGTGCCAGCAGCTCCGACAGGACGGGGGCCAACGTCCTGACTTTC
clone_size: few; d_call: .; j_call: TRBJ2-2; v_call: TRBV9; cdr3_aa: CASSGGRGTGELFF; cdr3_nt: TGTGCCAGCAGCGGGGGGCGCGGTACCGGGGAGCTGTTTTTT
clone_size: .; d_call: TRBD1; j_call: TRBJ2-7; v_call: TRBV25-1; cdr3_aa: CASSVPGTGFYEQYF; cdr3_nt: TGTGCCAGCAGTGTTCCCGGGACAGGATTCTACGAGCAGTACTTC
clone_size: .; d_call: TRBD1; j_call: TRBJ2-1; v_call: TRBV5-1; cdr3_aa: CASSRRGTGGYNEQFF; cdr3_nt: TGCGCCAGCAGTAGAAGGGGGACAGGGGGCTACAATGAGCAGTTCTTC
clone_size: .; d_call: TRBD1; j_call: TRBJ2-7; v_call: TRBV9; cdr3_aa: CASSQGQGDTYEQYF; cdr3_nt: TGTGCCAGCAGCCAGGGACAGGGCGATACCTACGAGCAGTACTTC
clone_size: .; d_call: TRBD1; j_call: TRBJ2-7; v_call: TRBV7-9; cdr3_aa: CASSPGTGVYEQYF; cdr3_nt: TGTGCCAGCAGTCCCGGGACAGGGGTCTACGAGCAGTACTTC
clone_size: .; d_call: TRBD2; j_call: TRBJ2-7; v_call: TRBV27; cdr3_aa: CASSWSGRSREQYF; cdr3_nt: TGTGCCAGCAGTTGGAGCGGGAGATCGAGGGAGCAGTACTTC
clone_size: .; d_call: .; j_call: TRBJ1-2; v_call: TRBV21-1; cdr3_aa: CASSSPGQDVSNYGYTF; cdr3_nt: TGTGCCAGCAGCAGTCCGGGACAGGACGTTTCTAACTATGGCTACACCTTC
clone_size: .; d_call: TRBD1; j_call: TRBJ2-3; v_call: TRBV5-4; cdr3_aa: CASSSNPQGATTDTQYF; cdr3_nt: TGTGCCAGCAGCTCAAACCCACAGGGGGCTACCACAGATACGCAGTATTTT
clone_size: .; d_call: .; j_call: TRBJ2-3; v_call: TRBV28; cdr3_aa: CASSYLRGFTDTQYF; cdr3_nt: TGTGCCAGCAGCTATCTCCGGGGGTTCACAGATACGCAGTATTTT
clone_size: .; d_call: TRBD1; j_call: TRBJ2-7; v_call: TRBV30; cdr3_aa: CAWNRDRGQREQYF; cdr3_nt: TGTGCCTGGAACCGGGACAGGGGGCAACGGGAGCAGTACTTC
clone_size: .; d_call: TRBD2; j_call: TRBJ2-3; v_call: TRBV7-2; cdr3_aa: CASSLTIAGAPSTDTQYF; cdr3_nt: TGTGCCAGCAGCTTAACTATAGCGGGAGCCCCTAGCACAGATACGCAGTATTTT